The next 23 T cell receptor beta chains were all read from a single sample in a study of T cell responses to AZD1222 COVID-19 vaccine. The table came from immunoSEQ multiplex PCR; TCRdb's copy has only in-frame clones and leaves some out. The table has approximately 130,000 clones, 70% to 90% seen once. The sequencing used peripheral blood, collected on day 0 of AZD1222 vaccination. These receptors came from an adult in good health.

The V and J genes are TRBV30 and TRBJ1-6; D remains ambiguous. The CDR3 totals 13 residues. Trimming stripped 0 bases from V and 7 bases from J, with 7 bases between. Germline assignment: CDR1 GTSNPN and CDR2 SVGIG (reference sequence). The CDR3 loop is CAWSVPLNSPLHF. The CDR3 region has the DNA TGTGCCTGGAGTGTACCCCTCAATTCACCCCTCCACTTT.

As regards this clone: The sample carries other DNA sequences with the same CDR3. V gene TRBV7-8 combines with J gene TRBJ1-1, with a tentative D call TRBD1 (5 bases). The CDR3 has 14 residues. The V end lost 1 base, the J end lost 1 base, and 7 bases lay between the germline ends. CDR1 and CDR2 from the germline V gene are SGHVS and FQNEAQ. CDR3 amino acids: CASSLGRGNTEAFF. The DNA for the CDR3 is TGTGCCAGCAGCTTAGGTAGGGGGAACACTGAAGCTTTCTTT.

This chain uses TRBV9 with TRBJ2-2; tentatively, D is TRBD1 (6 bases). V gave up 3 bases and J gave up 7 bases, with 16 bases separating them. Germline V CDR1 and CDR2: SGDLS, YYNGEE. CDR3 length: 15 residues. DNA for the CDR3: TGTGCCAGCAGCGCGATACAGGGTCGGGGCGGGGAGCTGTTTTTT. Its translation: CASSAIQGRGGELFF.

V gene TRBV5-1 combines with J gene TRBJ2-3; 7 nucleotides align to TRBD1. Germline V gives CDR1 SGHRS, CDR2 YFSETQ. This CDR3 region has 14 residues. V trimming: 5 bases; J trimming: 5 bases; junction bases outside the gene matches: 8. The chain's CDR3 is CASSWPGQIDTQYF. CDR3 DNA: TGCGCCAGCAGTTGGCCGGGACAGATAGATACGCAGTATTTT.

The chain carries TRBV18 and TRBJ2-7; D assignment may be TRBD1 or TRBD2 (5 bases each). The CDR3 is 12 residues long. The V gene's germline CDR1 is KGHSH and CDR2 LQKENI. V lost 1 base and J lost 6, with 7 bases in between. CDR3 in DNA: TGTGCCAGCTCACCACGAGGGGCCGAGCAGTACTTC. This codes for CASSPRGAEQYF.

V gene TRBV5-8 combines with J gene TRBJ1-5, with TRBD1 matching over 9 bases. This CDR3 is 15 amino acids long. Germline V gene lookup returns CDR1 SGHTS and CDR2 YDEGEE. J gave up 7 bases and V 3 bases, and 8 bases lay outside the gene matches. CDR3 in amino acids: CASSSGQGEGQPQHF. The DNA of the CDR3 is TGTGCCAGCAGCTCGGGACAGGGAGAGGGCCAGCCCCAGCATTTT. The entire variable domain, with the rest obtained from reference TRBV5-8 and TRBJ1-5, is as follows: EAGVTQSPTHLIKTRGQQATLRCSPISGHTSVYWYQQALGLGLQFLLWYDEGEERNRGNFPPRFSGRQFPNYSSELNVNALELEDSALYLCASSSGQGEGQPQHFGDGTRLSIL.

V and J are TRBV7-3 and TRBJ2-7; 8 bases match TRBD2. The CDR3 is 15 residues long. CDR1 is SGHTA and CDR2 is FQGTGA in the germline V gene. V shed 2 bases, J shed 1 base, and the junction held 4 bases outside the gene matches. The CDR3, as DNA: TGTGCCAGCAGCTTAGTAGCGGGGACTTCCTACGAGCAGTACTTC. Translation gives CASSLVAGTSYEQYF.

The rearrangement links TRBV6-2 or TRBV6-3 to TRBJ2-1, with D unclear. The V end lost 6 bases, the J end lost 5 bases, and 8 bases lay between the germline ends. CDR1 and CDR2 (germline): MNHEY, SVGEGT. The CDR3 covers 12 residues. CDR3 sequence reads: CASSRRDNEQFF. CDR3 nucleotide sequence: TGTGCCAGCAGCCGACGGGACAATGAGCAGTTCTTC.

The gene calls are TRBV5-6 and TRBJ2-2, with D tentatively TRBD2 (6 bases). This CDR3 region has 14 residues. Germline-derived CDR1 and CDR2 are SGHDT and YYEEEE. Trimming removed 6 bases at V and 4 bases at J, with 13 bases between. The CDR3 spells CASMGRGFTGELFF. The CDR3 DNA reads TGTGCCAGCATGGGTCGGGGGTTCACCGGGGAGCTGTTTTTT. The full variable domain, its missing parts supplied by reference TRBV5-6 and TRBJ2-2, is DAGVTQSPTHLIKTRGQQVTLRCSPKSGHDTVSWYQQALGQGPQFIFQYYEEEERQRGNFPDRFSGHQFPNYSSELNVNALLLGDSALYLCASMGRGFTGELFFGEGSRLTVL.

V usage is TRBV7-2 and J usage is TRBJ1-3; no firm D call. Trimming shortened V by 1 base and J by 0 bases, and 10 bases separated the two germline ends. Germline V gene lookup returns CDR1 SGHTA and CDR2 FQGNSA. CDR3 size: 16 residues. As DNA, the CDR3 is TGTGCCAGCAGCTTAGTACAGCGGTTCTCTGGAAACACCATATATTTT. As protein: CASSLVQRFSGNTIYF.

This rearrangement joins TRBV5-8 to TRBJ1-6; D perhaps matches TRBD1 (5 bases). The CDR3 spans 15 residues. Germline V lookup: CDR1 SGHTS, CDR2 YDEGEE. Trimming pared 1 base from V and 9 bases from J, leaving 14 bases between. The DNA of the CDR3 is TGTGCCAGCAGCTTGCGGCAGGGATCTGCTTCACCCCTCCACTTT. Protein product: CASSLRQGSASPLHF. The full variable domain, its missing parts supplied by reference TRBV5-8 and TRBJ1-6, is EAGVTQSPTHLIKTRGQQATLRCSPISGHTSVYWYQQALGLGLQFLLWYDEGEERNRGNFPPRFSGRQFPNYSSELNVNALELEDSALYLCASSLRQGSASPLHFGNGTRLTVT.

This clone has a handful of counts. The chain links TRBV10-3 to TRBJ1-2; no clear D gene. Trimming left V 0 bases short and J 6 bases short, with 11 bases between. The CDR3 totals 14 residues. The germline CDR1 and CDR2 sequences are ENHRY and SYGVKD. The CDR3 here is CAISESTEANGYTF. The CDR3 nucleotides read TGTGCCATCAGTGAGTCGACGGAAGCCAATGGCTACACCTTC.

This clone was seen a few times. The CDR3 protein is CASSPGQVYTGELFF. In DNA, the CDR3 is TGTGCCAGCAGTCCGGGACAGGTTTACACCGGGGAGCTGTTTTTT. The chain carries TRBV28 and TRBJ2-2; TRBD1 matches at 8 bases. The CDR3 totals 15 residues. Germline V CDR1 and CDR2: MDHEN, SYDVKM. V trimming: 5 bases; J trimming: 3 bases; junction bases outside the gene matches: 5.

V is TRBV2 and J is TRBJ1-5, with 7 positions matching TRBD1. CDR1 is SNHLY, CDR2 FYNNEI, per germline. The junction had 6 bases not matched to a gene; V was cut back by 4 bases and J by 6 bases. This CDR3 has 14 amino acids. For the CDR3, the DNA is TGTGCCAGCAGTGGAACAGGGGAGGTTCAGCCCCAGCATTTT. It encodes CASSGTGEVQPQHF.

The chain carries TRBV28 and TRBJ2-7, with D possibly being TRBD1 (5 bases). The germline V and J ends were trimmed by 3 bases and 0 bases, with 12 bases remaining between them. CDR1 is MDHEN and CDR2 is SYDVKM in the germline V gene. The CDR3 runs to 15 residues. The CDR3 loop is CASSFLRQSSYEQYF. For the CDR3, the DNA is TGTGCCAGCAGTTTCCTCCGACAGAGCTCCTACGAGCAGTACTTC. The entire variable domain, with the rest obtained from reference TRBV28 and TRBJ2-7, is as follows: DVKVTQSSRYLVKRTGEKVFLECVQDMDHENMFWYRQDPGLGLRLIYFSYDVKMKEKGDIPEGYSVSREKKERFSLILESASTNQTSMYLCASSFLRQSSYEQYFGPGTRLTVT.

The rearrangement links TRBV23-1 to TRBJ1-3, with D uncertain. TRBV23-1 counts as an open reading frame of uncertain function. Trimming removed 3 bases from V and 0 bases from J, with 12 bases in between. The CDR3 extends over 16 amino acids. CDR3 nucleotide sequence: TGCGCCAGCAGTCACCCCACACTGAGCTCTGGAAACACCATATATTTT. Translated, it gives CASSHPTLSSGNTIYF.

The chain has TRBV7-9 and TRBJ2-1; 8 bases are a match to TRBD2. Germline lookup yields CDR1 SEHNR and CDR2 FQNEAQ (reference sequence). This CDR3 spans 16 amino acids. Trimming cost V 4 bases and J 7 bases; bases outside gene matches: 12. Here the CDR3 reads CASSYPGTRSSNEQFF. DNA for the CDR3: TGTGCCAGCAGCTACCCCGGGACTAGGTCCTCAAATGAGCAGTTCTTC. Full variable domain (rest looked up from reference TRBV7-9 and TRBJ2-1): DTGVSQNPRHKITKRGQNVTFRCDPISEHNRLYWYRQTLGQGPEFLTYFQNEAQLEKSRLLSDRFSAERPKGSFSTLEIQRTEQGDSAMYLCASSYPGTRSSNEQFFGPGTRLTVL.

The CDR3 region has the DNA TGTGCCAGCAGTTTGTTGTTTTTCGGGGCCGAAGCTTTCTTT. Protein product: CASSLLFFGAEAFF. V is TRBV27 and J is TRBJ1-1; TRBD1 might be the D (5 bases). In germline, CDR1 is MNHEY, CDR2 SMNVEV (reference sequence). The V end lost 3 bases, the J end lost 8 bases, and 16 bases lay between the germline ends. The CDR3 sequence is 14 residues long.

In its sample, this clone was seen once. This rearrangement joins TRBV7-9 to TRBJ1-5; maybe TRBD1 (5 bases). The germline V and J ends were trimmed by 8 bases and 0 bases, with 14 bases remaining between them. This CDR3 is 15 amino acids long. Per germline, CDR1 SEHNR and CDR2 FQNEAQ (reference sequence). The CDR3 loop reads CASATGPNSNQPQHF. The CDR3 region has the DNA TGTGCCAGCGCCACAGGCCCGAATAGCAATCAGCCCCAGCATTTT.

The chain combines TRBV9 with TRBJ1-6, with D tentatively TRBD1 (6 bases). The CDR3 spans 15 residues. The ends were cut back, 1 base at V and 1 base at J, with 6 bases in the middle. Germline loops: CDR1 SGDLS, CDR2 YYNGEE. CDR3 nucleotides: TGTGCCAGCAGCGTACAGGGGTCCTATAATTCACCCCTCCACTTT. Amino acid sequence: CASSVQGSYNSPLHF.

The chain employs TRBV11-3 and TRBJ2-2; weak D call: TRBD2 (7 bases). CDR3 size: 14 residues. The V gene's germline CDR1 is SGHNT and CDR2 YENEEA. V was trimmed by 5 bases and J by 5 bases, leaving 12 bases between them. The CDR3 loop reads CASSQRGGTGELFF. The CDR3 DNA is TGTGCCAGCAGCCAGAGGGGGGGGACCGGGGAGCTGTTTTTT.

V and J are TRBV5-1 and TRBJ1-6; D is perhaps TRBD1 (5 bases). This CDR3 has 15 residues. Germline V CDR1 and CDR2: SGHRS, YFSETQ. The V end lost 0 bases, the J end lost 8 bases, and 12 bases lay between the germline ends. CDR3 region: CASSLVTDLHSPLHF. In DNA, the CDR3 is TGCGCCAGCAGCTTGGTGACAGACCTCCATTCACCCCTCCACTTT.

V is TRBV10-3 and J is TRBJ1-2; D perhaps matches TRBD1 (6 bases). Germline CDR1 reads ENHRY; CDR2 reads SYGVKD. V lost 0 bases, J lost 8 bases, and 19 bases lay in between. The CDR3 contains 16 residues. DNA for the CDR3: TGTGCCATCAGTGAGTCGAACGGGGGCGATGAGAAGGGCTACACCTTC. It codes for CAISESNGGDEKGYTF.